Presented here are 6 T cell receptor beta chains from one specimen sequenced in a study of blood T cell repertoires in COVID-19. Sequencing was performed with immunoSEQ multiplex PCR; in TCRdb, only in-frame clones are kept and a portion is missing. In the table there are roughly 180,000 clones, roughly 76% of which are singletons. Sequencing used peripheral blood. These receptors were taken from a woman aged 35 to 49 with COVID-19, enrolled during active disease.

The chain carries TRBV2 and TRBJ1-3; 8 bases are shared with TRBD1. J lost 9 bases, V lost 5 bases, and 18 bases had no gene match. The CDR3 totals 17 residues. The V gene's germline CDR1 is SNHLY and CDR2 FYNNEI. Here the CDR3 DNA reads TGTGCCAGCAGTTACCACCGGGACAGGTTTGAGAAAAGCACCATATATTTT. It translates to CASSYHRDRFEKSTIYF.

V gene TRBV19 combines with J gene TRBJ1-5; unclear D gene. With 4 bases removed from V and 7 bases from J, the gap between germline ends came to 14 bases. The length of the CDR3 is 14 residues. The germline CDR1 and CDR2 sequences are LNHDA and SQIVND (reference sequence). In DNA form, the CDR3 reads TGTGCCAGTAGTACTTTGACTTCCGGGCAGCCCCAGCATTTT. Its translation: CASSTLTSGQPQHF.

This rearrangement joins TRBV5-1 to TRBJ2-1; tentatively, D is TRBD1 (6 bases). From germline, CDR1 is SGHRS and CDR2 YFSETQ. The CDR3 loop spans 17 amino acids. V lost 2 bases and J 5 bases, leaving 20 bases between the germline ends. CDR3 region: CASSFGNLGTYDNEQFF. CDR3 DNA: TGCGCCAGCAGCTTCGGGAATCTCGGGACATACGACAATGAGCAGTTCTTC.

The CDR3, as DNA: TGTGCCAGCAGCTTAGTTGGGACAGGGGCGTTTAATGAAAAACTGTTTTTT. It translates to CASSLVGTGAFNEKLFF. The rearrangement uses TRBV7-8 and TRBJ1-4; 10 bases match TRBD1. The CDR3 is made up of 17 amino acids. In germline, CDR1 is SGHVS, CDR2 FQNEAQ. The V and J ends lost 1 base and 4 bases, in that order; junction bases with no gene match: 6.

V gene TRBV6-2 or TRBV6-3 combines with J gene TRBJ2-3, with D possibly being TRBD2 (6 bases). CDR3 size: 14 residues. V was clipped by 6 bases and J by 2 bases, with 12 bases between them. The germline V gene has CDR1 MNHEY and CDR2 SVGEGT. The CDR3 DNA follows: TGTGCCAGCAGCCTGGGACTGACCACAGATACGCAGTATTTT. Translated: CASSLGLTTDTQYF.

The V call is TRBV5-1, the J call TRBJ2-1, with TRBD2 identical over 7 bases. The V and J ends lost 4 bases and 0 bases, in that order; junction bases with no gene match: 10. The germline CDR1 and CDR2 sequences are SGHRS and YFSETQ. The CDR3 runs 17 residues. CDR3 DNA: TGCGCCAGCAGCCCCTGGTCGATAGCGGGCTCCTACAATGAGCAGTTCTTC. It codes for CASSPWSIAGSYNEQFF. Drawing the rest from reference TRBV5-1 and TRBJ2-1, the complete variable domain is KAGVTQTPRYLIKTRGQQVTLSCSPISGHRSVSWYQQTPGQGLQFLFEYFSETQRNKGNFPGRFSGRQFSNSRSEMNVSTLELGDSALYLCASSPWSIAGSYNEQFFGPGTRLTVL.